The T cell receptor (beta chain) described here comes from a study of T cells in Graves' hyperthyroidism and ophthalmopathy. As for the study in general: Specimen type is peripheral blood, collected at initial diagnosis prior to any treatment.

This clonotype occurred a few times. Its antigen remains unidentified. Notes on the study in general: Blood also carried most thyroid clonotypes expanded above 0.001.

Uncontrolled infection, other autoimmune disease, pregnancy or lactation led to exclusion. Regions amplified from RNA transcripts were the TCR beta CDR3 regions. The study used the HTBI primer set for a first-round RT-PCR of the TCR CDR3. TCRdb fed the multiplex PCR reads into MiXCR, producing one record per CDR3 protein. This repertoire shows about 500,000 distinct CDR3 sequences, around 16% found once; its top ten account for about 29%. Looked up from germline, CDR1 is SGHRS and CDR2 is YFSETQ. V was trimmed by 2 bases and J by 0 bases, leaving 13 bases between them. This CDR3 region has 16 residues.

The rearrangement uses TRBV5-1 and TRBJ2-3, with no clear D. The sample consisted of blood. The clonotype originates from a woman aged 25 to 39 with Graves' ophthalmopathy. The CDR3 sequence: CASSFTKGSSTDTQYF. In DNA form, the CDR3 reads TGCGCCAGCAGCTTTACGAAAGGCTCTAGCACAGATACGCAGTATTTT. Together with reference TRBV5-1 and TRBJ2-3, the CDR3 gives the full variable domain: KAGVTQTPRYLIKTRGQQVTLSCSPISGHRSVSWYQQTPGQGLQFLFEYFSETQRNKGNFPGRFSGRQFSNSRSEMNVSTLELGDSALYLCASSFTKGSSTDTQYFGPGTRLTVL.